These T cell receptor beta chains were read from a single sample in a study of blood T cell repertoires in COVID-19. Profiled with immunoSEQ multiplex PCR; TCRdb holds only in-frame clones, not every one. The profile shows about 68,000 clones, roughly 83% of them singletons. The sequenced sample was peripheral blood. Every receptor here comes from a man aged 50 to 59 with active COVID-19. Both conserved end residues are part of each CDR3. A D gene is named only where the DNA matches it firmly. Clone size is not always given. Where it is, it says once, few, many or a class for expanded clones.

size	length	V	D	J	DNA	CDR3
-	15	TRBV19	-	TRBJ2-6	TGTGCCACCACTAGACAGGCCTCTGGGGCCAACGTCCTGACTTTC	CATTRQASGANVLTF
-	14	TRBV6-2/TRBV6-3	-	TRBJ1-1	TGTGCCAGCAGTTACGCGGGGCCCCGGGGTGAAGCTTTCTTT	CASSYAGPRGEAFF
-	13	TRBV27	-	TRBJ2-2	TGTGCCAGCAGTAGGGGGGGCGGCGGGGAGCTGTTTTTT	CASSRGGGGELFF
-	12	TRBV11-3	-	TRBJ2-7	TGTGCCAGCAGCTTGCTAGAAGGCGAGCAGTACTTC	CASSLLEGEQYF
medium-sized	17	TRBV7-9	-	TRBJ1-3	TGTGCCAGCAGTCCAACGCCCGGGACATCAGGCGAAAACACCATATATTTT	CASSPTPGTSGENTIYF
-	12	TRBV6-5	TRBD1	TRBJ2-7	TGTGCCAGCAGGGGGACAGGGAATGAGCAGTACTTC	CASRGTGNEQYF
-	15	TRBV7-2	TRBD1	TRBJ1-2	TGTGCCAGCAGCCTCCGGGACAGGGTCAACTATGGCTACACCTTC	CASSLRDRVNYGYTF
-	14	TRBV27	TRBD1	TRBJ2-7	TGTGCCAGCAGTTTATCAGGGGGCGGCCACGAGCAGTACTTC	CASSLSGGGHEQYF
-	15	TRBV2	TRBD1	TRBJ1-5	TGTGCCAGCAGTGAAGTCGGGACAGGGTTCCAGCCCCAGCATTTT	CASSEVGTGFQPQHF
-	16	TRBV7-6	-	TRBJ2-1	TGTGCCAGCAGTCGAAGCCAGGGACTCCCTGGGGATGAGCAGTTCTTC	CASSRSQGLPGDEQFF
-	11	TRBV6-1	-	TRBJ1-1	TGTGCCAGCAGTGAACCAACTGAAGCTTTCTTT	CASSEPTEAFF
-	14	TRBV5-4	-	TRBJ2-3	TGTGCCAGCAGCCCGGCCCGGCGGACAGATACGCAGTATTTT	CASSPARRTDTQYF
-	14	TRBV4-2	-	TRBJ2-7	TGTGCCAGCAGCCAAGATCCCAGGCAGTACGAGCAGTACTTC	CASSQDPRQYEQYF
-	14	TRBV30	-	TRBJ2-1	TGTGCCTGGAGTCGCGGGCTCTCCTACAATGAGCAGTTCTTC	CAWSRGLSYNEQFF
-	15	TRBV18	-	TRBJ2-1	TGTGCCAGCTCACCGCCTACTAGCCGGAACGATGAGCAGTTCTTC	CASSPPTSRNDEQFF
-	14	TRBV18	-	TRBJ2-5	TGTGCCAGCTCACCGACTAATCCTACAGGGCTAGAGTACTTC	CASSPTNPTGLEYF
-	20	TRBV4-1	TRBD2	TRBJ2-3	TGCGCCAGCGGACCGGGCGGCCCCATAGCGGGGGGGCCAGTAGTAGATACGCAGTATTTT	CASGPGGPIAGGPVVDTQYF
-	16	TRBV5-4	-	TRBJ2-5	TGTGCCAGCAGCTTTGGGGCGGCAGGGAATAGGGAGACCCAGTACTTC	CASSFGAAGNRETQYF
-	15	TRBV4-1	TRBD1	TRBJ2-1	TGCGCCAGCAGCCAGGGGACAGGGGAGTTCAATGAGCAGTTCTTC	CASSQGTGEFNEQFF
-	18	TRBV9	TRBD2	TRBJ2-2	TGTGCCAGCAGCGTAGGGCCTAGCGGGAGGGCCTATAGCGGGGAGCTGTTTTTT	CASSVGPSGRAYSGELFF
-	14	TRBV4-3	-	TRBJ2-2	TGCGCCAGCAGCCAAATAAGAGGAAAGCGGGAGCTGTTTTTT	CASSQIRGKRELFF
-	15	TRBV27	-	TRBJ1-3	TGTGCCAGCAGTTCCCTGACGGGCACCCGGGGGACCATATATTTT	CASSSLTGTRGTIYF
-	13	TRBV6-4	-	TRBJ2-3	TGTGCCAGCAGCTCCCGCAGGGCAGATACGCAGTATTTT	CASSSRRADTQYF
-	14	TRBV5-1	-	TRBJ2-1	TGCGCCAGCAAGGAGGGGACAGTCTACAATGAGCAGTTCTTC	CASKEGTVYNEQFF
-	15	TRBV5-1	TRBD1	TRBJ2-1	TGCGCCAGCAGCACAGGGGGCTTGGGCTACAATGAGCAGTTCTTC	CASSTGGLGYNEQFF
-	15	TRBV4-1	TRBD2	TRBJ2-7	TGCGCCAGCAGCCTGCAGCGGGAGAGGTCCTACGAGCAGTACTTC	CASSLQRERSYEQYF
-	15	TRBV6-5	TRBD1	TRBJ1-6	TGTGCCAGCAGCTTCAGGGACAGGGTGAATTCACCCCTCCACTTT	CASSFRDRVNSPLHF
-	13	TRBV10-1	-	TRBJ2-7	TGCGTGGGAGTTGGACCGAGAGCCTACGAGCAGTACTTC	CVGVGPRAYEQYF
-	14	TRBV5-1	-	TRBJ1-1	TGCGCCAGCAGCTTGGCGGTCCAGGTGGCTGAAGCTTTCTTT	CASSLAVQVAEAFF
-	17	TRBV18	-	TRBJ1-6	TGTGCCAGCTCATCATACAGACAGGATATTAATAATTCACCCCTCCACTTT	CASSSYRQDINNSPLHF
-	14	TRBV7-2	TRBD2	TRBJ2-1	TGTGCCAGCAGTAACGGACTAGCCTACAATGAGCAGTTCTTC	CASSNGLAYNEQFF
many	15	TRBV2	-	TRBJ1-5	TGTGCCAGCACTGAACGGGGGGCCGGCAATCAGCCCCAGCATTTT	CASTERGAGNQPQHF
-	15	TRBV5-1	TRBD1	TRBJ2-3	TGCGCCAGCAGCACAGGACAGGTGGGGGCAGATACGCAGTATTTT	CASSTGQVGADTQYF
-	15	TRBV5-1	-	TRBJ2-6	TGCGCCAGCAGCTCCCTTTCCTCTGGGGCCAACGTCCTGACTTTC	CASSSLSSGANVLTF
-	19	TRBV5-5	-	TRBJ1-4	TGTGCCAGCAGCCCCTCCCGCTCCGGGACACCTGCAACTAATGAAAAACTGTTTTTT	CASSPSRSGTPATNEKLFF
-	17	TRBV7-2	-	TRBJ2-4	TGTGCCAGCAGCTTAGGAAGGTCGGGGGACAGCAAAAACATTCAGTACTTC	CASSLGRSGDSKNIQYF
few	16	TRBV15	-	TRBJ2-3	TGTGCCACCAGCAGGGTAGGGAGTTCACGAACAGATACGCAGTATTTT	CATSRVGSSRTDTQYF
-	14	TRBV7-8	-	TRBJ2-1	TGTGCCAGCAGCTTCATCCCTGGGCACGATGAGCAGTTCTTC	CASSFIPGHDEQFF
once	15	TRBV6-1	TRBD1	TRBJ1-2	TGTGCCAGCAGTGAAGTACAGGGGAACAACTATGGCTACACCTTC	CASSEVQGNNYGYTF
-	14	TRBV5-4	TRBD1	TRBJ2-1	TGTGCCAGCAGGGCGGGACAGGGAAGCAATGAGCAGTTCTTC	CASRAGQGSNEQFF
-	15	TRBV7-2	TRBD1	TRBJ2-1	TGTGCCAGCAGCGAGGGGGCGAGCTCCTACAATGAGCAGTTCTTC	CASSEGASSYNEQFF
once	11	TRBV30	-	TRBJ2-1	TGTGCCTGGAGTGTGGAGAATGAGCAGTTCTTC	CAWSVENEQFF
-	17	TRBV4-3	TRBD1	TRBJ1-2	TGCGCCAGCAGCCAAGCGCGGGACAGGGGAGTGAAGGATGGCTACACCTTC	CASSQARDRGVKDGYTF
once	14	TRBV19	TRBD1	TRBJ1-3	TGTGCCAGTAGTACAACAGGGGCTGGAAACACCATATATTTT	CASSTTGAGNTIYF
-	17	TRBV24-1	TRBD2	TRBJ2-5	TGTGCCACCAGTGATTCAGGACTAGCGGGAAACCAAGAGACCCAGTACTTC	CATSDSGLAGNQETQYF
-	15	TRBV2	TRBD2	TRBJ2-1	TGTGCCAGCAGCCTCGTACTAGCGGGAGGAACAGAGCAGTTCTTC	CASSLVLAGGTEQFF
-	13	TRBV15	-	TRBJ1-2	TGTGCCACCAGCAGGGTTAGTGACTATGGCTACACCTTC	CATSRVSDYGYTF
-	15	TRBV27	-	TRBJ1-6	TGTGCCAGCAGAAACCCCGACAGACATAATTCACCCCTCCACTTT	CASRNPDRHNSPLHF
-	15	TRBV21-1	-	TRBJ1-4	TGTGCCAGCATCAAAGCACCCGCAGCTAATGAAAAACTGTTTTTT	CASIKAPAANEKLFF
-	13	TRBV10-3	-	TRBJ2-7	TGTGCCATCAAGGGGCAGACCTCCTACGAGCAGTACTTC	CAIKGQTSYEQYF
-	16	TRBV6-1	-	TRBJ1-5	TGTGCCAGCAGTGAATTTGCAGGGCCGCGCAATCAGCCCCAGCATTTT	CASSEFAGPRNQPQHF
once	12	TRBV5-8	TRBD1	TRBJ2-7	TGTGCCAGCCTGAACCCGGGACAGGCGCAGTACTTC	CASLNPGQAQYF
once	13	TRBV12-3/TRBV12-4	TRBD1	TRBJ1-4	TGTGCCAGCAGCTCGGACAGGGAGGAAAAACTGTTTTTT	CASSSDREEKLFF
-	12	TRBV5-1	-	TRBJ2-7	TGCGCCAGCAGCTTGCCAAACTACGAGCAGTACTTC	CASSLPNYEQYF
once	18	TRBV5-1	-	TRBJ1-1	TGCGCCAGCAGCTTGGGTCTTGCGGGGCCCCGGAGGGGCACTGAAGCTTTCTTT	CASSLGLAGPRRGTEAFF
-	14	TRBV9	TRBD2	TRBJ2-3	TGTGCCAGCGCGGGCGGGAGGGCCACAGATACGCAGTATTTT	CASAGGRATDTQYF
once	17	TRBV5-4	TRBD2	TRBJ2-1	TGTGCCAGCAGCCCGACTAGCGGGGGGGCTAACTCCAATGAGCAGTTCTTC	CASSPTSGGANSNEQFF
few	15	TRBV4-1	TRBD1	TRBJ2-1	TGCGCCAGCAGCCAAGGACAGGGGGCCTGGAATGAGCAGTTCTTC	CASSQGQGAWNEQFF
-	15	TRBV5-1	TRBD1	TRBJ2-3	TGCGCCAGCAGTCTTCAGGGGGCTGGCACAGATACGCAGTATTTT	CASSLQGAGTDTQYF